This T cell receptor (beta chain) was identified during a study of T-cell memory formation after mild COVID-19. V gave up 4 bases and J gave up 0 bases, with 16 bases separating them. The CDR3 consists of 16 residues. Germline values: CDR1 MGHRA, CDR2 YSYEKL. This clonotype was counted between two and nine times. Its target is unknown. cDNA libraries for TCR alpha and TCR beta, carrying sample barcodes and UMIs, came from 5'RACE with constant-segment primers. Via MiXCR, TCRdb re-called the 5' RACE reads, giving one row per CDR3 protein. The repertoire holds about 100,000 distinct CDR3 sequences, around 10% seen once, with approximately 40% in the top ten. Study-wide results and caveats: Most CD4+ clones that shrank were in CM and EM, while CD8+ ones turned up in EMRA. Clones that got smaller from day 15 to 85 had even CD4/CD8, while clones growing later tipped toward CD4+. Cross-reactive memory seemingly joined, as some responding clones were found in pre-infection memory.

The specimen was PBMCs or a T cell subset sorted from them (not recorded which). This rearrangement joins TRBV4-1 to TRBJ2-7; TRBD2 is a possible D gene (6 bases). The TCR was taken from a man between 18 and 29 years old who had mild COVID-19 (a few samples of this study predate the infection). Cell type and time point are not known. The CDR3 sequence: CASSPVGTRSSYEQYF. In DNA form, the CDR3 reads TGCGCCAGCAGCCCCGTCGGGACTCGCAGCTCCTACGAGCAGTACTTC.